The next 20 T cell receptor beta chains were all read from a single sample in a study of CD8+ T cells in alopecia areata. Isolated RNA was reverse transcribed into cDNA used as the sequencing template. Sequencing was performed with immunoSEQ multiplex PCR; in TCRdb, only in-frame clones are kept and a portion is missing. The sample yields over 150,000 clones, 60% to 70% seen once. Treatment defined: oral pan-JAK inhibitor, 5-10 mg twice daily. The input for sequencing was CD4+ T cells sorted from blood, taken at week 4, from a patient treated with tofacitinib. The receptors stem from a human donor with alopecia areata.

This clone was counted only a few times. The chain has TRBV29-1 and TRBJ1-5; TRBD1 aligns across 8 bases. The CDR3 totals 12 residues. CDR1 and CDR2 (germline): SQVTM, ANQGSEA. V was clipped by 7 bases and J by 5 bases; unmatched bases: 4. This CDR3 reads CSAGQGDQPQHF. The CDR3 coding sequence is TGCAGCGCCGGACAGGGTGATCAGCCCCAGCATTTT.

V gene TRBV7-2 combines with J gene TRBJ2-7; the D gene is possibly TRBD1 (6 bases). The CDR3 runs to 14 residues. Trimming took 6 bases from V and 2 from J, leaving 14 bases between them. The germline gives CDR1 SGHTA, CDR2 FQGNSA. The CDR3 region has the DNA TGTGCCAGCAGAACCCAGGGGATCCCCTACGAGCAGTACTTC. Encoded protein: CASRTQGIPYEQYF.

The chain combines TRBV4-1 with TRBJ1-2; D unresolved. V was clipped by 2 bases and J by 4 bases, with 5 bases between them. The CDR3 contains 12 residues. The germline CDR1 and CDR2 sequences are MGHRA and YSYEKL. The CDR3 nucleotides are TGCGCCAGCAGCCAATCCAGCTATGGCTACACCTTC. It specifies CASSQSSYGYTF.

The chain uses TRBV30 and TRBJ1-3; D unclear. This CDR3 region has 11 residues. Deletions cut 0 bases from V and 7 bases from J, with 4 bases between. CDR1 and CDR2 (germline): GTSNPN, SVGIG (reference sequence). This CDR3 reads CAWSVQNTIYF. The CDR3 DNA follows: TGTGCCTGGAGTGTACAGAACACCATATATTTT.

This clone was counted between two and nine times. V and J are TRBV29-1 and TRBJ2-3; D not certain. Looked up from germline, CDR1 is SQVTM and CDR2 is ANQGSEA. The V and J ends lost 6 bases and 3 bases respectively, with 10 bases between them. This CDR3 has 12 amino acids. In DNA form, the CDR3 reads TGCAGCGTCCATGGTCTAACAGATACGCAGTATTTT. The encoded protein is CSVHGLTDTQYF.

The CDR3 reads CASSLSSGGPPLTDTQYF. The CDR3 coding sequence is TGTGCCAGCAGCTTAAGTAGTGGAGGCCCTCCCCTAACGGATACGCAGTATTTT. The V call is TRBV5-4, the J call TRBJ2-3, with a possible D match to TRBD2 (5 bases). The ends were cut back, 2 bases at V and 6 bases at J, with 25 bases in the middle. Germline CDR1 is SGHNT and CDR2 is YYREEE (reference sequence). This CDR3 comprises 18 residues.

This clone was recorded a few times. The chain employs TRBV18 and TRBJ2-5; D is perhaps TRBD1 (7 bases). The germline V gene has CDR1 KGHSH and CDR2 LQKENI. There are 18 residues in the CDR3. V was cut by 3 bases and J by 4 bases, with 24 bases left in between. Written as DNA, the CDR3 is TGTGCCAGCTCACCGCCCTATCTATCAGGGGGGCTAGGAGAGACCCAGTACTTC. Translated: CASSPPYLSGGLGETQYF.

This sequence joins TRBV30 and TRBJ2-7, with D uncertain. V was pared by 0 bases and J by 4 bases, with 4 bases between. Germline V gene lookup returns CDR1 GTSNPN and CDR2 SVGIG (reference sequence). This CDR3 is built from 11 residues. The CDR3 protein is CAWSVIYEQYF. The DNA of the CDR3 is TGTGCCTGGAGTGTAATATACGAGCAGTACTTC.

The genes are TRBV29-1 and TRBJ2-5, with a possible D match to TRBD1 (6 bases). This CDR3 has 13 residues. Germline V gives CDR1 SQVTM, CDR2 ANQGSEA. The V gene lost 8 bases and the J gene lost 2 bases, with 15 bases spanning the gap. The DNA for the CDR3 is TGCAGCATCCCGACAGGACGACAAGAGACCCAGTACTTC. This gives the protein CSIPTGRQETQYF.

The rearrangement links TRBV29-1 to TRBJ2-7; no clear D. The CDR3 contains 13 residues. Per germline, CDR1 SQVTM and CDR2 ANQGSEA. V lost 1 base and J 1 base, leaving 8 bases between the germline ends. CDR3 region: CSVEVPSSYEQYF. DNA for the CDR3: TGCAGCGTTGAAGTACCTTCATCCTACGAGCAGTACTTC.

CDR3 in amino acids: CASSPYPYMGETETQYF. CDR3 nucleotide sequence: TGTGCCAGCAGCCCCTACCCCTATATGGGGGAGACAGAGACCCAGTACTTC. This chain joins TRBV27 and TRBJ2-5; TRBD1 or TRBD2 may be the D gene (5 bases each). V gave up 6 bases and J gave up 4 bases, with 24 bases separating them. Looked up from germline, CDR1 is MNHEY and CDR2 is SMNVEV (reference sequence). This CDR3 spans 17 amino acids.

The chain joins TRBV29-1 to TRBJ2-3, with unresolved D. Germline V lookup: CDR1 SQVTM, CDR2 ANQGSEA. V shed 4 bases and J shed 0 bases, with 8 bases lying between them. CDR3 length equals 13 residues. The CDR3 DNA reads TGCAGCGTTGGTGGAGTTAGCACAGATACGCAGTATTTT. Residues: CSVGGVSTDTQYF.

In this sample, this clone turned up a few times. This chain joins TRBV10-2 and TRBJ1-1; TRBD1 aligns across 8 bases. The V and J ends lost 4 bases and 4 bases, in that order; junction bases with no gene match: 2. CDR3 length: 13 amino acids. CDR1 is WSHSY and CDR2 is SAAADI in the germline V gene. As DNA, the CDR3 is TGCGCCAGCAGTGGCACAGGGGGCACTGAAGCTTTCTTT. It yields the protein CASSGTGGTEAFF.

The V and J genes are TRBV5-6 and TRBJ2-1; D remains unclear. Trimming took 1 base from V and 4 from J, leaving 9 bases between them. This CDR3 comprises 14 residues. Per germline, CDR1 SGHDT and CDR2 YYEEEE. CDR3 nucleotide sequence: TGTGCCAGCAGCTTGCCTCTCCAGTACAATGAGCAGTTCTTC. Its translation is CASSLPLQYNEQFF.

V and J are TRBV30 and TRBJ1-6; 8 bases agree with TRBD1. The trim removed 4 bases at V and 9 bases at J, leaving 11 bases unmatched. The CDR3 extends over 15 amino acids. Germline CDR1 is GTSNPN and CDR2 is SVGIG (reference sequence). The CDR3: CAWTYPDRESSPLHF. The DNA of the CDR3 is TGTGCCTGGACGTACCCGGACAGGGAGAGTTCACCCCTCCACTTT.

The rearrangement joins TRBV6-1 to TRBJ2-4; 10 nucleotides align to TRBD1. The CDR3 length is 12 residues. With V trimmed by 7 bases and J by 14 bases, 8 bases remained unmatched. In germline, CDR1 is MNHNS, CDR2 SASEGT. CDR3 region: CASNAGTGVEYF. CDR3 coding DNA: TGTGCCAGCAACGCCGGGACAGGGGTCGAGTACTTC.

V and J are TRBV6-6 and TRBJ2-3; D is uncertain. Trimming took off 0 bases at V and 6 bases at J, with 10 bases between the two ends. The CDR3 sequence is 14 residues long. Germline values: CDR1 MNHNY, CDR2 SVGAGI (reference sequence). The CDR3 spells CASSYSHTPDTQYF. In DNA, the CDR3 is TGTGCCAGCAGTTACTCGCACACCCCGGATACGCAGTATTTT.

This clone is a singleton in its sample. The CDR3 is CASSYFGGRKYNEQFF. In nucleotides, the CDR3 is TGTGCCAGCAGTTATTTCGGCGGGAGGAAATACAATGAGCAGTTCTTC. This rearrangement joins TRBV6-5 to TRBJ2-1; 8 nucleotides match TRBD2. Unmatched junction bases numbered 8, after V lost 3 bases and J lost 4 bases. CDR1 is MNHEY and CDR2 is SVGAGI in the germline V gene. CDR3 length: 16 residues.

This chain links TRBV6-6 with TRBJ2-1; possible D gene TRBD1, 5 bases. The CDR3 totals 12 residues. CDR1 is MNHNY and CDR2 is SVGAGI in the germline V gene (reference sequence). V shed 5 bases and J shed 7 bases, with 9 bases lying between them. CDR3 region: CASSKTENEQFF. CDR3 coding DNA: TGTGCCAGCAGTAAGACAGAGAATGAGCAGTTCTTC.

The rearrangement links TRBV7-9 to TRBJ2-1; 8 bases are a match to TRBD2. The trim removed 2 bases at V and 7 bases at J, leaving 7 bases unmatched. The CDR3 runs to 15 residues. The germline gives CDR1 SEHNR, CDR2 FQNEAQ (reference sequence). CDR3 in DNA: TGTGCCAGCAGCTTACCGGGACTAGAGTGGAATGAGCAGTTCTTC. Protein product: CASSLPGLEWNEQFF.